The subject of this entry is one TCR beta chain. The data stem from a study of blood T cell repertoires in COVID-19. Study overall: Both acute and convalescent COVID-19 samples were obtained from the United States, Italy and Spain. Nucleic acid was either cDNA or gDNA, and it came from T cells, B-cell-depleted T cells, or PBMCs.

Germline V gene lookup returns CDR1 LNHDA and CDR2 SQIVND (reference sequence). The CDR3 is 15 amino acids. V lost 8 bases and J lost 0, with 14 bases in between. Libraries were prepared by immunoSEQ multiplex PCR; TCRdb keeps only in-frame clonotypes and omits some of them. The sample lists approximately 480,000 clones; about 85% were seen once. Cohort assignment relied on participant-reported clinical history. This chain links TRBV19 with TRBJ1-5; TRBD1 is a possible D gene (5 bases). This sequence was found in a young woman who had recovered from COVID-19. The sequencing sample was made of PBMCs or T cells enriched from blood (not recorded which). The CDR3 DNA is TGTGCCAGTTCCTACCGGGGGGATAGCAATCAGCCCCAGCATTTT. Amino acids: CASSYRGDSNQPQHF.